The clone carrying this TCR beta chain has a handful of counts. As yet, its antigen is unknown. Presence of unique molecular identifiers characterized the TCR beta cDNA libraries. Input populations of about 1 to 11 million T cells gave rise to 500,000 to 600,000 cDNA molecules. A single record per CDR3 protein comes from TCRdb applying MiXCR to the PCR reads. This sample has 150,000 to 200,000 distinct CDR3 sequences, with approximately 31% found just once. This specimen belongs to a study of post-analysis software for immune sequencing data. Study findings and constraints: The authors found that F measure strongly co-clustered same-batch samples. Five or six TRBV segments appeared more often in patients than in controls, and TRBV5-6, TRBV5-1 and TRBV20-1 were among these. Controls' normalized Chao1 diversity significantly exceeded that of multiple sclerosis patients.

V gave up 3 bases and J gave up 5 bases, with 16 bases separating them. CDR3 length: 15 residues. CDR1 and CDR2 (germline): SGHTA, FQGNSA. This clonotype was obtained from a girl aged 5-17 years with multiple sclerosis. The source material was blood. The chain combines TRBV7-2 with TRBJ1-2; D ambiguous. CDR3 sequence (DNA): TGTGCCAGCAGCTTCCTACAGCTCTTTGCTTATGGCTACACCTTC. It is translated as CASSFLQLFAYGYTF.